These 25 T cell receptor beta chains came from one sample sequenced in a study of shared clonotypes between healthy human individuals. The naive CD8 subset, CD45RO-negative cells positively selected for CCR7, excluded terminally differentiated effector memory CD45RA+ cells. Using immunoSEQ multiplex PCR, the repertoire was profiled, and TCRdb retains in-frame clones only, with some absent. In the table there are 500,000 to 700,000 clones, roughly 95% of which are singletons. The sample consisted of naive CD8+ T cells sorted from blood. These receptors came from a woman aged 25-40 years in good health.

The rearrangement uses TRBV6-4 and TRBJ2-5; D call uncertain. The CDR3 loop spans 11 amino acids. Germline V gene lookup returns CDR1 MRHNA and CDR2 SNTAGT. V gave up 6 bases and J gave up 4 bases, with 6 bases separating them. The CDR3, as DNA: TGTGCCAGCAGGGGCGGAGAGACCCAGTACTTC. Translation: CASRGGETQYF.

The count of this clone is one. The rearrangement joins TRBV4-1 to TRBJ2-1, with 9 bases matching TRBD2. The germline V gene encodes CDR1 MGHRA and CDR2 YSYEKL. The trim removed 1 base at V and 7 bases at J, leaving 5 bases unmatched. This CDR3 comprises 15 residues. This CDR3 reads CASSQATSGHNEQFF. CDR3 in DNA: TGCGCCAGCAGCCAAGCTACTAGCGGGCATAATGAGCAGTTCTTC.

The rearrangement uses TRBV28 and TRBJ1-5, with a possible D match to TRBD1 (6 bases). V was cut by 6 bases and J by 6 bases, with 18 bases left in between. The CDR3 sequence is 15 residues long. Per the germline V gene, CDR1 is MDHEN and CDR2 is SYDVKM. The DNA for the CDR3 is TGTGCCAGCAGGGACGGGACGGGAGGGGGTCAGCCCCAGCATTTT. As protein: CASRDGTGGGQPQHF. The variable domain in full, with the rest retrieved from reference TRBV28 and TRBJ1-5, is DVKVTQSSRYLVKRTGEKVFLECVQDMDHENMFWYRQDPGLGLRLIYFSYDVKMKEKGDIPEGYSVSREKKERFSLILESASTNQTSMYLCASRDGTGGGQPQHFGDGTRLSIL.

This clone was counted a single time. CDR3 amino acids: CASSISPSGSYEQYF. Here the CDR3 DNA reads TGTGCCAGTAGTATTTCGCCTAGCGGGAGTTACGAGCAGTACTTC. The chain couples TRBV19 to TRBJ2-7, with 10 bases identical to TRBD2. After removal of 3 bases from V and 4 bases from J, the junction contained 6 bases not matched to a gene. CDR3 length: 15 residues. Looked up from germline, CDR1 is LNHDA and CDR2 is SQIVND (reference sequence).

V gene TRBV5-6 combines with J gene TRBJ2-7, with 7 nucleotides matching TRBD2. V dropped 4 bases and J dropped 5; count of bases not matched to a gene: 9. Germline V gives CDR1 SGHDT, CDR2 YYEEEE. This CDR3 is 14 amino acids long. The CDR3 spells CASSPSGLGDEQYF. As DNA, the CDR3 is TGTGCCAGCAGCCCCTCCGGACTAGGCGACGAGCAGTACTTC.

This clone was counted once. The V call is TRBV29-1, the J call TRBJ2-7; 7 nucleotides line up with TRBD2. There are 12 residues in the CDR3. CDR1 and CDR2 (germline): SQVTM, ANQGSEA. Trimming took 7 bases from V and 5 from J; bases not matched to a gene: 8. The DNA of the CDR3 is TGCAGCGCCTACACAAGCGGGAACGAGCAGTACTTC. Translating it yields CSAYTSGNEQYF.

The genes are TRBV19 and TRBJ2-5, with D perhaps assigned TRBD1 or TRBD2 (5 bases each). CDR3 length equals 16 residues. Germline CDR1 reads LNHDA; CDR2 reads SQIVND (reference sequence). Trimming pared 4 bases from V and 0 bases from J, leaving 15 bases between. The CDR3 DNA follows: TGTGCCAGTAGTAAGGGGACGGAAGGGTACCAAGAGACCCAGTACTTC. It yields the protein CASSKGTEGYQETQYF.

This clone appeared a few times. This chain links TRBV28 with TRBJ1-1, with a tentative D call TRBD1 (5 bases). This CDR3 region has 13 residues. With 7 bases removed from V and 1 base from J, the gap between germline ends came to 10 bases. Germline loops: CDR1 MDHEN, CDR2 SYDVKM. The CDR3 nucleotides are TGTGCCAGCACCCAAAGGGGGAACACTGAAGCTTTCTTT. This sequence encodes CASTQRGNTEAFF.

The V gene is TRBV27, the J gene TRBJ2-1, with D tentatively TRBD2 (6 bases). The germline V and J ends were trimmed by 2 bases and 7 bases, with 15 bases remaining between them. The V gene's germline CDR1 is MNHEY and CDR2 SMNVEV (reference sequence). CDR3 size: 15 residues. CDR3 protein: CASSLTAGTLNEQFF. The CDR3 DNA sequence: TGTGCCAGCAGTTTAACCGCGGGAACTCTAAATGAGCAGTTCTTC.

The chain employs TRBV18 and TRBJ1-4; D not certain. V was pared by 3 bases and J by 11 bases, with 10 bases between. The CDR3 spans 12 residues. From germline, CDR1 is KGHSH and CDR2 LQKENI. As DNA, the CDR3 is TGTGCCAGCTCACCGGGCCAGCAGAAACTGTTTTTT. It codes for CASSPGQQKLFF.

J is TRBJ2-2 and V is TRBV15, with 12 bases that match TRBD2. The V and J ends lost 1 base and 5 bases, in that order; junction bases with no gene match: 2. Germline values: CDR1 LNHNV, CDR2 YYDKDF (reference sequence). This CDR3 is built from 16 residues. The CDR3 reads CATSRGTSGKTGELFF. CDR3 DNA: TGTGCCACCAGCAGAGGGACTAGCGGGAAAACCGGGGAGCTGTTTTTT.

J is TRBJ1-1 and V is TRBV28; D is ambiguous. V lost 5 bases and J 4 bases, leaving 17 bases between the germline ends. This CDR3 comprises 15 residues. The germline V gene encodes CDR1 MDHEN and CDR2 SYDVKM. The CDR3 is CASSPVGLRLTEAFF. CDR3 nucleotide sequence: TGTGCCAGCAGTCCGGTAGGGTTGAGGCTCACTGAAGCTTTCTTT. The variable domain in full, with the rest retrieved from reference TRBV28 and TRBJ1-1, is DVKVTQSSRYLVKRTGEKVFLECVQDMDHENMFWYRQDPGLGLRLIYFSYDVKMKEKGDIPEGYSVSREKKERFSLILESASTNQTSMYLCASSPVGLRLTEAFFGQGTRLTVV.

This chain uses TRBV4-1 with TRBJ1-1, with D hard to call. CDR1 is MGHRA, CDR2 YSYEKL, per germline. Trimming removed 1 base at V and 0 bases at J, with 18 bases between. CDR3 length: 18 amino acids. The CDR3 DNA reads as TGCGCCAGCAGCCAAGCTTCCCTAGCAGGCCGAATGAACACTGAAGCTTTCTTT. Translating it yields CASSQASLAGRMNTEAFF.

The V call is TRBV6-5, the J call TRBJ2-5; no firm D call. The J call could be wrong; TRBJ2-7 is a better fit for the DNA end. Germline CDR1 is MNHEY and CDR2 is SVGAGI. There are 13 residues in the CDR3. The CDR3 protein is CASSYSGDTEQYF. CDR3 nucleotide sequence: TGTGCCAGCAGTTACTCTGGGGATACCGAGCAGTACTTC.

The gene calls are TRBV14 and TRBJ1-1, with TRBD1 identical over 8 bases. CDR1 is SGHDN and CDR2 is FVKESK in the germline V gene. With V trimmed by 6 bases and J by 4 bases, 4 bases remained unmatched. This CDR3 region has 13 residues. The CDR3 nucleotides read TGTGCCAGCAGAACAGGGGGGAGCACTGAAGCTTTCTTT. It specifies CASRTGGSTEAFF.

This sequence joins TRBV23-1 and TRBJ2-5; D may be TRBD1 (6 bases). TRBV23-1 is identified as an open reading frame with a role that is uncertain. The CDR3 has 17 residues. Trimming cost V 4 bases and J 6 bases, with 24 bases left between them. The chain's CDR3 is CASSPQGKPNHGKTQYF. The CDR3 coding sequence is TGCGCCAGCAGTCCACAGGGCAAGCCCAATCATGGAAAGACCCAGTACTTC.

The chain has TRBV7-9 and TRBJ2-5, with 14 bases that match TRBD2. CDR1 and CDR2 from the germline V gene are SEHNR and FQNEAQ (reference sequence). The CDR3 is 18 residues long. Losses at the gene ends were 6 bases for V and 5 bases for J; bases not matched to a gene: 14. CDR3 loop: CASRQRTGTSGSEETQYF. As DNA, the CDR3 is TGTGCCAGCAGGCAACGAACCGGGACTAGCGGGAGTGAGGAGACCCAGTACTTC.

V is TRBV6-6 and J is TRBJ2-7; D gene ambiguous. This CDR3 contains 14 residues. The germline CDR1 and CDR2 sequences are MNHNY and SVGAGI (reference sequence). V lost 6 bases to trimming and J lost 0 bases, with 12 bases between them. The CDR3, as DNA: TGTGCCAGCAGGGAAGGGATAAGCTCCTACGAGCAGTACTTC. Its translation is CASREGISSYEQYF.

This sequence joins TRBV6-6 and TRBJ2-1; TRBD1 aligns across 10 bases. In germline, CDR1 is MNHNY, CDR2 SVGAGI (reference sequence). The CDR3 runs to 13 residues. Germline trimming cut 8 bases from V and 10 bases from J; bases unmatched to any gene: 8. DNA for the CDR3: TGTGCCAGCCGGACAGGGGGGCTCGGAGAGCAGTTCTTC. Translated: CASRTGGLGEQFF.

V gene TRBV27 combines with J gene TRBJ2-2; D possibly matches TRBD1 or TRBD2 (6 bases each). Germline lookup yields CDR1 MNHEY and CDR2 SMNVEV (reference sequence). The CDR3 covers 13 residues. With 6 bases removed from V and 13 bases from J, the gap between germline ends came to 18 bases. In DNA, the CDR3 is TGTGCCAGCAGGGAGGGGTTGGGGGGCGGGCTGTTTTTT. It encodes CASREGLGGGLFF.

The rearrangement joins TRBV28 to TRBJ2-2; no firm D call. The CDR3 sequence is 13 residues long. From germline, CDR1 is MDHEN and CDR2 SYDVKM. Trimming removed 6 bases from V and 2 bases from J, with 7 bases in between. The CDR3 sequence: CASREINTGELFF. CDR3 sequence (DNA): TGTGCCAGCAGGGAAATAAACACCGGGGAGCTGTTTTTT.

This clone was counted a few times. The chain couples TRBV27 to TRBJ2-7; D might be TRBD2 (6 bases). The ends were cut back, 6 bases at V and 0 bases at J, with 12 bases in the middle. Germline V gives CDR1 MNHEY, CDR2 SMNVEV (reference sequence). The CDR3 has 14 amino acids. The CDR3 sequence is CASSIQGLSYEQYF. The CDR3 DNA follows: TGTGCCAGCAGCATTCAGGGACTCTCCTACGAGCAGTACTTC.

This chain joins TRBV15 and TRBJ2-7; D could derive from TRBD1 or TRBD2 (5 bases each). This CDR3 is 15 amino acids long. V lost 0 bases and J 3 bases, leaving 12 bases between the germline ends. Germline V lookup: CDR1 LNHNV, CDR2 YYDKDF (reference sequence). The CDR3 region is CATSREPPGSYEQYF. The CDR3 DNA sequence: TGTGCCACCAGCAGAGAGCCCCCAGGGAGCTACGAGCAGTACTTC.

DNA for the CDR3: TGTGCCAGCAGCTACCAACGGACAGTCTATGGCTACACCTTC. This sequence encodes CASSYQRTVYGYTF. The rearrangement joins TRBV13 to TRBJ1-2; possible D gene TRBD1, 6 bases. Trimming removed 4 bases at V and 4 bases at J, with 13 bases between. CDR1 is PRHDT and CDR2 is FYEKMQ in the germline V gene (reference sequence). The CDR3 length is 14 residues.

This clone has only one observation. The genes are TRBV6-6 and TRBJ2-7; a possible D gene is TRBD2 (5 bases). V lost 2 bases, J lost 4 bases, and 15 bases lay in between. CDR1 is MNHNY and CDR2 is SVGAGI in the germline V gene (reference sequence). The CDR3 length is 15 residues. CDR3 in amino acids: CASSYTVGRAYEQYF. The DNA for the CDR3 is TGTGCCAGCAGTTACACCGTCGGGCGGGCGTACGAGCAGTACTTC.